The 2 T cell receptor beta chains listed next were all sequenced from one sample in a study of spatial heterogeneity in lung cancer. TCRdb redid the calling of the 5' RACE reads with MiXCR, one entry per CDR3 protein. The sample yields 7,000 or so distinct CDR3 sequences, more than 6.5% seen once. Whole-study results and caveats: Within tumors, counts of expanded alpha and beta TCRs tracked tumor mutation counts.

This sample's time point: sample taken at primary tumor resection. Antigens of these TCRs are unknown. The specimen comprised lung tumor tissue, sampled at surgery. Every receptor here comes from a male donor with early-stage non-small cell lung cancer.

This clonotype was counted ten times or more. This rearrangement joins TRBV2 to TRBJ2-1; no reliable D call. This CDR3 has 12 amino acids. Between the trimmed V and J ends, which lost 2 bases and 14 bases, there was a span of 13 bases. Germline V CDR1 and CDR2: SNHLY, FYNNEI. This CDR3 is CASSERVAGEFF. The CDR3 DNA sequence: TGTGCCAGCAGTGAACGCGTGGCTGGAGAGTTCTTC.

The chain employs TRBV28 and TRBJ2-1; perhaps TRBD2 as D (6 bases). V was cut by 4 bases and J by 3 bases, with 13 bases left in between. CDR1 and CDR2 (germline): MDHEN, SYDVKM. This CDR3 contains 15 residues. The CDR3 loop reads CASSSPGGFYNEQFF. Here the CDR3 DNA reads TGTGCCAGCAGTTCACCTGGAGGGTTCTACAATGAGCAGTTCTTC.